This entry lists 23 T cell receptor beta chains sequenced from one sample in a study of shared clonotypes between healthy human individuals. The table came from immunoSEQ multiplex PCR; TCRdb's copy has only in-frame clones and leaves some out. The data contain fewer than 1 million clones, 95% to 97% of them singletons. CD8 cells regarded as naive lacked CD45RO, were positively chosen for CCR7, and omitted terminally differentiated effector memory CD45RA+ cells. The sequenced sample consisted of naive CD8+ T cells sorted from blood. These receptors came from a man between 25 and 39 years old in good health.

The V call is TRBV27, the J call TRBJ2-2; D not resolved. V gave up 2 bases and J gave up 6 bases, with 7 bases separating them. CDR1 is MNHEY, CDR2 SMNVEV, per germline (reference sequence). The CDR3 spans 13 residues. The CDR3 bases are TGTGCCAGCAGTTTACAGTTGTCCGGGGAGCTGTTTTTT. Translating it yields CASSLQLSGELFF.

V is TRBV6-6 and J is TRBJ1-5; unclear D gene. The germline gives CDR1 MNHNY, CDR2 SVGAGI (reference sequence). Trimming removed 2 bases at V and 0 bases at J, with 2 bases between. The CDR3 contains 13 residues. In DNA, the CDR3 is TGTGCCAGCAGTTACGATAGCAATCAGCCCCAGCATTTT. Translation: CASSYDSNQPQHF.

The chain uses TRBV4-1 and TRBJ2-7; D gene unclear. CDR3 length: 14 residues. Germline V gene sequence: CDR1 MGHRA, CDR2 YSYEKL. V was trimmed by 1 base and J by 3 bases, leaving 10 bases between them. CDR3 sequence reads: CASSQGPLRYEQYF. The CDR3 nucleotides are TGCGCCAGCAGCCAAGGGCCTTTGCGCTACGAGCAGTACTTC.

The genes are TRBV7-6 and TRBJ2-7; 8 bases match TRBD1. The V gene end was trimmed by 6 bases and the J gene end by 7 bases; junction bases not matched to a gene: 8. CDR3 size: 13 residues. Germline V gives CDR1 SGHVS, CDR2 FNYEAQ. The CDR3 here is CASSTGGLPEQYF. Written as DNA, the CDR3 is TGTGCCAGCAGTACAGGGGGGCTACCGGAGCAGTACTTC.

This sequence joins TRBV6-1 and TRBJ1-1; D not certain. CDR3 length: 13 residues. From germline, CDR1 is MNHNS and CDR2 SASEGT. V was cut by 9 bases and J by 0 bases, with 11 bases left in between. CDR3 region: CASVEQLNTEAFF. The CDR3 DNA follows: TGTGCCAGTGTCGAGCAGCTGAACACTGAAGCTTTCTTT.

The V gene is TRBV7-6, the J gene TRBJ2-7; D is unresolved. Trimming removed 3 bases from V and 0 bases from J, with 12 bases in between. The germline V gene has CDR1 SGHVS and CDR2 FNYEAQ. This CDR3 comprises 15 residues. The CDR3 region has the DNA TGTGCCAGCAGCTTGGAGCCATTAAGCTCCTACGAGCAGTACTTC. Protein: CASSLEPLSSYEQYF.

The V call is TRBV4-1, the J call TRBJ2-5, with 8 bases matching TRBD2. In germline, CDR1 is MGHRA, CDR2 YSYEKL. This CDR3 is 16 amino acids long. With V trimmed by 0 bases and J by 9 bases, 12 bases remained unmatched. CDR3 in amino acids: CASSQETSETEGAQYF. CDR3 in DNA: TGCGCCAGCAGCCAAGAGACTAGCGAAACCGAAGGAGCCCAGTACTTC.

This clone was recorded only once. This rearrangement joins TRBV14 to TRBJ2-5; 10 bases align to TRBD2. This CDR3 contains 19 residues. V was clipped by 0 bases and J by 10 bases; unmatched bases: 20. Germline V gives CDR1 SGHDN, CDR2 FVKESK. The CDR3, as DNA: TGTGCCAGCAGCCAAGAAGAAATCACTAGCGGGACCCTCTACGTTAACCAGTACTTC. Amino acids: CASSQEEITSGTLYVNQYF.

J is TRBJ2-7 and V is TRBV18; perhaps D is TRBD1 or TRBD2 (5 bases each). The V end was cut by 3 bases, the J end by 6 bases, with 12 bases between. The CDR3 spans 13 residues. Looked up from germline, CDR1 is KGHSH and CDR2 is LQKENI. The DNA for the CDR3 is TGTGCCAGCTCACCCGGGACCGAAGGCGAGCAGTACTTC. Protein: CASSPGTEGEQYF.

This clone came up once. The rearrangement joins TRBV6-5 to TRBJ2-2; unclear D gene. Trimming left V 5 bases short and J 7 bases short, with 11 bases between. The CDR3 loop spans 13 amino acids. The germline V gene encodes CDR1 MNHEY and CDR2 SVGAGI. The CDR3: CASSLAYDGELFF. CDR3 sequence (DNA): TGTGCCAGCAGTCTGGCGTATGACGGGGAGCTGTTTTTT.

This rearrangement joins TRBV7-9 to TRBJ1-5; 7 positions agree with TRBD1. Trimming took 4 bases from V and 1 from J; bases not matched to a gene: 1. In germline, CDR1 is SEHNR, CDR2 FQNEAQ (reference sequence). This CDR3 contains 14 residues. The CDR3 sequence: CASSWGQSNQPQHF. The CDR3 bases are TGTGCCAGCAGCTGGGGACAGAGCAATCAGCCCCAGCATTTT.

The V call is TRBV9, the J call TRBJ2-1, with TRBD2 identical over 9 bases. From germline, CDR1 is SGDLS and CDR2 YYNGEE. This CDR3 is 14 amino acids long. The V gene end was trimmed by 0 bases and the J gene end by 10 bases; junction bases not matched to a gene: 5. For the CDR3, the DNA is TGTGCCAGCAGCGTAGAGCTAGCGGGAAGCGAGCAGTTCTTC. Translated, it gives CASSVELAGSEQFF.

The V call is TRBV11-2, the J call TRBJ2-3; 16 bases align to TRBD2. This CDR3 contains 18 residues. CDR1 SGHAT and CDR2 FQNNGV come from the germline V gene. V lost 4 bases to trimming and J lost 1 base; unmatched junction nucleotides: 5. The CDR3 region is CASSSGLAGGGGTDTQYF. In DNA, the CDR3 is TGTGCCAGCAGCTCGGGACTAGCGGGAGGGGGGGGCACAGATACGCAGTATTTT.

Comments on this clone: Different DNA sequences within this sample yield the same CDR3. The rearrangement joins TRBV28 to TRBJ2-7; tentatively, D is TRBD1 (5 bases). The CDR3 length is 12 residues. Per germline, CDR1 MDHEN and CDR2 SYDVKM. V shed 4 bases and J shed 4 bases, with 8 bases lying between them. This CDR3 reads CASSSTDYEQYF. CDR3 DNA sequence: TGTGCCAGCAGTTCGACAGATTACGAGCAGTACTTC.

The chain couples TRBV5-1 to TRBJ2-7; possibly TRBD1 for D (5 bases). The V gene lost 4 bases and the J gene lost 4 bases, with 18 bases spanning the gap. The CDR3 loop spans 15 amino acids. The germline gives CDR1 SGHRS, CDR2 YFSETQ. CDR3 loop: CASSTDTGPSYEQYF. In DNA, the CDR3 is TGCGCCAGCAGCACGGACACCGGCCCCTCTTACGAGCAGTACTTC.

V is TRBV11-2 and J is TRBJ2-7, with 7 positions matching TRBD1. The CDR3 has 15 residues. Per germline, CDR1 SGHAT and CDR2 FQNNGV. The V segment lost 4 bases and the J segment 2 bases; nucleotides outside the gene matches: 8. CDR3 loop: CASSSPGTATYEQYF. For the CDR3, the DNA is TGTGCCAGCAGCTCGCCCGGGACAGCGACCTACGAGCAGTACTTC. The variable domain in full, completed from reference TRBV11-2 and TRBJ2-7, reads EAGVAQSPRYKIIEKRQSVAFWCNPISGHATLYWYQQILGQGPKLLIQFQNNGVVDDSQLPKDRFSAERLKGVDSTLKIQPAKLEDSAVYLCASSSPGTATYEQYFGPGTRLTVT.

The chain carries TRBV7-8 and TRBJ2-1, with 7 bases lining up with TRBD1. In germline, CDR1 is SGHVS, CDR2 FQNEAQ. The V and J ends lost 5 bases and 6 bases, in that order; junction bases with no gene match: 4. The CDR3 runs to 13 residues. The CDR3 nucleotides read TGTGCCAGCAGCGACCGACAGGGCAATGAGCAGTTCTTC. Residues: CASSDRQGNEQFF. Drawing the rest from reference TRBV7-8 and TRBJ2-1, the complete variable domain is GAGVSQSPRYKVAKRGQDVALRCDPISGHVSLFWYQQALGQGPEFLTYFQNEAQLDKSGLPSDRFFAERPEGSVSTLKIQRTQQEDSAVYLCASSDRQGNEQFFGPGTRLTVL.

The chain links TRBV19 to TRBJ2-7, with unresolved D. The CDR3 has 14 amino acids. The germline V gene encodes CDR1 LNHDA and CDR2 SQIVND (reference sequence). The germline V and J ends were trimmed by 6 bases and 5 bases, with 17 bases remaining between them. The CDR3 sequence: CASSTGVLLDEQYF. As DNA, the CDR3 is TGTGCCAGTAGCACTGGAGTGCTTCTCGACGAGCAGTACTTC.

The J gene is TRBJ2-7, the V gene TRBV28; D gene ambiguous. The CDR3 covers 14 residues. V was shortened by 6 bases and J by 2 bases, with 14 bases between the two germline ends. Per germline, CDR1 MDHEN and CDR2 SYDVKM. This chain's CDR3 is CASRMGSGTYEQYF. The DNA of the CDR3 is TGTGCCAGCAGGATGGGGTCCGGAACCTACGAGCAGTACTTC.

This clone appeared once. CDR3 amino acids: CASSVEGRPRETQYF. In nucleotides, the CDR3 is TGTGCCAGCAGCGTAGAAGGGAGGCCCCGAGAGACCCAGTACTTC. The rearrangement joins TRBV9 to TRBJ2-5, with TRBD2 as a possible D gene (6 bases). Trimming left V 0 bases short and J 4 bases short, with 13 bases between. From germline, CDR1 is SGDLS and CDR2 YYNGEE. The CDR3 is 15 amino acids.

The chain uses TRBV18 and TRBJ1-2, with a possible D match to TRBD1 (6 bases). V was pared by 1 base and J by 0 bases, with 18 bases between. This CDR3 comprises 18 residues. Germline V gene lookup returns CDR1 KGHSH and CDR2 LQKENI. The CDR3 region is CASSPRFDRTNANYGYTF. The CDR3 coding sequence is TGTGCCAGCTCACCACGGTTCGACAGGACAAACGCTAACTATGGCTACACCTTC.

The V call is TRBV4-1, the J call TRBJ2-7; weak D call: TRBD1 (5 bases). There are 15 residues in the CDR3. Trimming stripped 1 base from V and 3 bases from J, with 13 bases between. Looked up from germline, CDR1 is MGHRA and CDR2 is YSYEKL. CDR3 coding DNA: TGCGCCAGCAGCCAAGTAACAGGAAACTACTACGAGCAGTACTTC. This gives the protein CASSQVTGNYYEQYF.

V and J are TRBV5-8 and TRBJ1-5; D remains ambiguous. Looked up from germline, CDR1 is SGHTS and CDR2 is YDEGEE. V dropped 1 base and J dropped 6 bases, with 14 bases sitting between them. The CDR3 runs to 15 residues. The CDR3 here is CASSLRGSGGQPQHF. CDR3 coding DNA: TGTGCCAGCAGCTTGAGAGGCTCCGGAGGTCAGCCCCAGCATTTT.